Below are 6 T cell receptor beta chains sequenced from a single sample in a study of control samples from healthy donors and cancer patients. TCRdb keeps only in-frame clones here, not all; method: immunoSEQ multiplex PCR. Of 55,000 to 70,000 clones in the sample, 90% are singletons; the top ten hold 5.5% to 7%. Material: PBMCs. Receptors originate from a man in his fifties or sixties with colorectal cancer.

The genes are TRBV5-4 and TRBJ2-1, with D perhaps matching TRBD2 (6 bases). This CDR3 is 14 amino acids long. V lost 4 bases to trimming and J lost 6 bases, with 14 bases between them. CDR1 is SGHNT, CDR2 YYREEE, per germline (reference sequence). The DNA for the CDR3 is TGTGCCAGCAGCCCGCCGGGACTCCCCAATGAGCAGTTCTTC. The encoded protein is CASSPPGLPNEQFF.

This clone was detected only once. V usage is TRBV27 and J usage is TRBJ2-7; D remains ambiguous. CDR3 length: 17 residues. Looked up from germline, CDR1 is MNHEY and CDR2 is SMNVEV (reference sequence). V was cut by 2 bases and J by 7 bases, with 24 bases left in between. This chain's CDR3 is CASSLRSDSFPALEQYF. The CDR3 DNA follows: TGTGCCAGCAGTTTAAGGTCCGACTCGTTTCCGGCCTTGGAGCAGTACTTC.

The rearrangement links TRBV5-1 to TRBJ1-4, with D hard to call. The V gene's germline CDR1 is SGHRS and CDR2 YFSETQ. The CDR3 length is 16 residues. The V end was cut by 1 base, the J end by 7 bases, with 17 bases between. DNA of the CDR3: TGCGCCAGCAGCTTGTGGTCGTCCTTGGGCTCTGAAAAACTGTTTTTT. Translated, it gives CASSLWSSLGSEKLFF.

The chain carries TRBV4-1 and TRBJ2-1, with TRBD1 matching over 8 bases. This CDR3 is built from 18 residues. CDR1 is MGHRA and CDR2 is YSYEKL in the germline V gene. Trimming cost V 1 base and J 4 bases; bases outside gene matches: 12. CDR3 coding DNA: TGCGCCAGCAGCCAAGCAGGCCAGGGGGCGTCTAGTTACAATGAGCAGTTCTTC. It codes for CASSQAGQGASSYNEQFF.

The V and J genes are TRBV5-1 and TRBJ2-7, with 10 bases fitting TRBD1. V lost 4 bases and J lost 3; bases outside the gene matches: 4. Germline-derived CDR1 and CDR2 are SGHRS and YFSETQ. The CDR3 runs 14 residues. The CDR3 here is CASSPGQGLYEQYF. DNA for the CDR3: TGCGCCAGCAGCCCGGGACAGGGGCTCTACGAGCAGTACTTC.

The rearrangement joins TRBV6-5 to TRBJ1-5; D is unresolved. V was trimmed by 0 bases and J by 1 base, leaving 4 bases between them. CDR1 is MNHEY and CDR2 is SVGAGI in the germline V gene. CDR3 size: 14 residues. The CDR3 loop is CASSYSGSNQPQHF. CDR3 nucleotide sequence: TGTGCCAGCAGTTACTCCGGCAGCAATCAGCCCCAGCATTTT.